This T cell receptor beta chain emerged from a study of CD8 T cells in Susac syndrome. Germline V CDR1 and CDR2: SEHNR, FQNEAQ (reference sequence). The CDR3 length is 15 residues. V shed 2 bases and J 6 bases; nucleotides not matched to a gene: 5. Random-hexamer reverse transcription was applied to about 0.5 to 1 ug RNA. The immunoSEQ assay covered 54 Vbeta and 13 Jbeta segments for CDR3. Each CDR3 protein is one row after TCRdb ran MiXCR on the immunoSEQ multiplex PCR reads. The data show tens of thousands of distinct CDR3 sequences, around 94% seen once. The sample was CD8+ T cells from PBMCs. The V call is TRBV7-9, the J call TRBJ2-1, with 9 bases aligning to TRBD2. The clonotype comes from a human donor in good health. CDR3 residues: CASSLSAGGSNEQFF. CDR3 DNA: TGTGCCAGCAGCTTATCGGCGGGAGGGTCCAATGAGCAGTTCTTC.